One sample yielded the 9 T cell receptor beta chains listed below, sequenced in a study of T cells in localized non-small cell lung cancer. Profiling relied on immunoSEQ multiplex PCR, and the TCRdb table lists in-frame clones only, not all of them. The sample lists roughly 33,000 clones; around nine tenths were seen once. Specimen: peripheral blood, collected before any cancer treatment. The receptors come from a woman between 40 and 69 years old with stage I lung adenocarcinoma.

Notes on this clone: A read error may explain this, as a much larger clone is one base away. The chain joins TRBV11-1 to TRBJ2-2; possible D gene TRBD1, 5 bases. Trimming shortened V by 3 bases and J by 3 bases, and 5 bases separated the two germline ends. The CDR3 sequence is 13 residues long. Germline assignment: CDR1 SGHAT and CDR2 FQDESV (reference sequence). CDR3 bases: TGTGCCAGCAGCTTCAGGGACACCGGGGAGCTGTTTTTT. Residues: CASSFRDTGELFF.

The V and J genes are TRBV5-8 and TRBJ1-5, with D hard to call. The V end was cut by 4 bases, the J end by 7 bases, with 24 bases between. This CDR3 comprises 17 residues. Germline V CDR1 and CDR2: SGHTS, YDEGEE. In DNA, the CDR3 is TGTGCCAGCAGCCATAACTGGCGGACCGGTGGCCTCCAGCCCCAGCATTTT. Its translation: CASSHNWRTGGLQPQHF. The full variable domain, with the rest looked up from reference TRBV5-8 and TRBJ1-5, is EAGVTQSPTHLIKTRGQQATLRCSPISGHTSVYWYQQALGLGLQFLLWYDEGEERNRGNFPPRFSGRQFPNYSSELNVNALELEDSALYLCASSHNWRTGGLQPQHFGDGTRLSIL.

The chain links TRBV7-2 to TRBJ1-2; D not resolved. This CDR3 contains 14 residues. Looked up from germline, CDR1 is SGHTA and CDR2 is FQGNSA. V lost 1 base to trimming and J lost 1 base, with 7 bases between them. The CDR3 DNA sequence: TGTGCCAGCAGCTTAGATCGGGGTAACTATGGCTACACCTTC. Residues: CASSLDRGNYGYTF.

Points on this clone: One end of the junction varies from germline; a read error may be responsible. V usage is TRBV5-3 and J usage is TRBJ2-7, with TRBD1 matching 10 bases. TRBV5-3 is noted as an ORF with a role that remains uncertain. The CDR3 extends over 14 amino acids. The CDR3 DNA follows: TGTGCCAGCAGTCAGACAGGGGGCTCCGACGAGCAGTACTTC. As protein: CASSQTGGSDEQYF.

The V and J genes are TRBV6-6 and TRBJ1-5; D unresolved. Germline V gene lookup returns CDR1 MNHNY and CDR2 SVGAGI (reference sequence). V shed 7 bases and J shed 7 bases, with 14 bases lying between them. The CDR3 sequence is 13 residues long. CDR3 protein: CASTYRGGQPQHF. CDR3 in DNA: TGTGCCAGCACCTATCGGGGTGGCCAGCCCCAGCATTTT.

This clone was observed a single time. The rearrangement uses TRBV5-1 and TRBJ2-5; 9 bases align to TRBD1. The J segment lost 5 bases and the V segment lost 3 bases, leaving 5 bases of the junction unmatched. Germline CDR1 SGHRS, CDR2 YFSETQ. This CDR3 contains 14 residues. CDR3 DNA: TGCGCCAGCAGCTGGACAGGGGACTCTGAGACCCAGTACTTC. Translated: CASSWTGDSETQYF.

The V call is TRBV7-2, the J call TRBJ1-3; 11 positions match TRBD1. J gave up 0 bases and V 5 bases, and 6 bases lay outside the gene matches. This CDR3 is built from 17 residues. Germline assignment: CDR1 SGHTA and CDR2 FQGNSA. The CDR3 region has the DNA TGTGCCAGCAGCCGACCGGGGACAGGGGGCTCTGGAAACACCATATATTTT. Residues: CASSRPGTGGSGNTIYF.

CDR3 sequence: CASSLQGAGEKLFF. In nucleotides, the CDR3 is TGTGCCAGCAGCTTACAGGGGGCTGGGGAAAAACTGTTTTTT. The rearrangement links TRBV9 to TRBJ1-4, with 9 bases matching TRBD1. The CDR3 covers 14 residues. CDR1 is SGDLS and CDR2 is YYNGEE in the germline V gene. The ends lost 4 bases at V and 8 bases at J; junction bases unmatched: 6.

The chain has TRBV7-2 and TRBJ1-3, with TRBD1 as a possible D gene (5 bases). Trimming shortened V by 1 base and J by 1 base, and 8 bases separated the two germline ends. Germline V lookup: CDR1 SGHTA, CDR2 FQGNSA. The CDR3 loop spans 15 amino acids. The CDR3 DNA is TGTGCCAGCAGCTTAGAGGGGCGTTCTGGAAACACCATATATTTT. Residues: CASSLEGRSGNTIYF.